The sequence of this T cell receptor (beta chain) was determined in a study of OX40 agonist ivuxolimab in advanced cancers. As for the study in general: The study treated patients with ivuxolimab, an agonistic anti-OX40 (CD134) antibody.

This clone was recorded a few times. Assay used: immunoSEQ multiplex PCR; TCRdb lists only in-frame clones, some missing. The data show about 34,000 clones, with 65% to 80% seen just once and approximately 11% held by the top ten. The V segment lost 5 bases and the J segment 4 bases; nucleotides outside the gene matches: 4. Germline lookup yields CDR1 MNHEY and CDR2 SMNVEV (reference sequence). This CDR3 has 15 amino acids. The gene calls are TRBV27 and TRBJ1-5, with 11 nucleotides matching TRBD1. This material consisted of CD4+ or CD8+ T cells sorted from blood, taken in a trial of the OX40 agonist ivuxolimab. The source of this sequence is an adult with an advanced solid tumor such as melanoma, head and neck, liver or kidney cancer. In DNA form, the CDR3 reads TGTGCCAGCAGTGCAGGACAGGGGGCTAATCAGCCCCAGCATTTT. The encoded protein is CASSAGQGANQPQHF.